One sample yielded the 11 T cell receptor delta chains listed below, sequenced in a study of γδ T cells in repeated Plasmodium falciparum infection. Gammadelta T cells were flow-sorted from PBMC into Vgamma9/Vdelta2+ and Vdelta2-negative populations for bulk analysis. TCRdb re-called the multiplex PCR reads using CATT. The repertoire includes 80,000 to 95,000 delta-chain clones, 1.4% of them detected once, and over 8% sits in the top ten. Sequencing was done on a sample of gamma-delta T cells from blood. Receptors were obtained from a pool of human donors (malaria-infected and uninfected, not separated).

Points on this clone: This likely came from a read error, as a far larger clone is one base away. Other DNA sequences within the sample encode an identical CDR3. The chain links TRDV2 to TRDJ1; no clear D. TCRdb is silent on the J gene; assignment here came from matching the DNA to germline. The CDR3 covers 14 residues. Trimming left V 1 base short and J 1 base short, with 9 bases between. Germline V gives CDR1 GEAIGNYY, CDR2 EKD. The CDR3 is CACDTGTCTDKLIF. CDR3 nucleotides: TGTGCCTGTGACACTGGTACCTGCACCGATAAACTCATCTTT.

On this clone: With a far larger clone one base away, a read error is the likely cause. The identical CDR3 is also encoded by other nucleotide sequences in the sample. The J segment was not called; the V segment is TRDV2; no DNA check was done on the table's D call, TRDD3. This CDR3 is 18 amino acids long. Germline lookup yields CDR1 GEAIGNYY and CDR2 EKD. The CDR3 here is CACGRPGGGTLYTDKLIF. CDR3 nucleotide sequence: TGTGCCTGTGGACGCCCTGGGGGCGGCACCCTGTACACCGATAAACTCATCTTC.

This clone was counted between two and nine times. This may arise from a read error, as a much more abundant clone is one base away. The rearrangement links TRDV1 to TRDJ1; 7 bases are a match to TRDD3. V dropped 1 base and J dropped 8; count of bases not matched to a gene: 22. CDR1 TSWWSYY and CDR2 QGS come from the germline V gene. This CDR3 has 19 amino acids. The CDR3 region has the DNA TGTGCTCTTGGGGAACCCCCTTTTACTAGACGACTGGGGATGAGGAAACTCATCTTT. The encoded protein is CALGEPPFTRRLGMRKLIF.

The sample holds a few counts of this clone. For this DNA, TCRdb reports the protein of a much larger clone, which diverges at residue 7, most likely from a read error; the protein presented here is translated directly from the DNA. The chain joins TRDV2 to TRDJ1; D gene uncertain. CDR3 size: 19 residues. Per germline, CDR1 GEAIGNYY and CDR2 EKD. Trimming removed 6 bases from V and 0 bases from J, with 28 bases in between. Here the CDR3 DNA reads TGTGCCTGTCCACTAAAGGCGGCGCACCCCGCTAACTACACCGATAAACTCATCTTT. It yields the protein CACPLKAAHPANYTDKLIF.

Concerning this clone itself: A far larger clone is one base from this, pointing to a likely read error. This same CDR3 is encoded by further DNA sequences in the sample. The DNA for the CDR3 is TGTGCTCTTGGGGAACTCGTTTTACCCAAGGGGGGAGTTTTCTACACTGATAAACTCATCTTT. It encodes CALGELVLPKGGVFYTDKLIF. The chain combines TRDV1 with TRDJ1; weak D call: TRDD3 (6 bases). The J gene is not listed in TCRdb, so it was assigned here from a DNA match to germline. Germline V lookup: CDR1 TSWWSYY, CDR2 QGS. The CDR3 loop spans 21 amino acids.

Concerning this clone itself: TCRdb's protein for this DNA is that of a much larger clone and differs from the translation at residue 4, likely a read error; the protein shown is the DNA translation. CDR3 nucleotide sequence: TGTGCCTGTGGCACCGTGGGGGACTCCTGGGACACCCGACAGATGTTTTTC. Its translation is CACGTVGDSWDTRQMFF. This chain uses TRDV2 with TRDJ3; TRDD3 agrees at 7 bases. The CDR3 is 17 residues long. Germline V gene lookup returns CDR1 GEAIGNYY and CDR2 EKD.

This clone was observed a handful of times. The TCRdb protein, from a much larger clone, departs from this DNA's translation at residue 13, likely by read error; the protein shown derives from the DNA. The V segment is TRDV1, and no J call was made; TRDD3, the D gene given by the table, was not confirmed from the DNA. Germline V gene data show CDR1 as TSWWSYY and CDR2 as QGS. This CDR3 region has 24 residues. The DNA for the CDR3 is TGTGCTCTTGGGGAATGCCCCCTACTTTTCTCTAGGCCCACGTTACTGGGGGATAAATATAAACTCATTTTT. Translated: CALGECPLLFSRPTLLGDKYKLIF.

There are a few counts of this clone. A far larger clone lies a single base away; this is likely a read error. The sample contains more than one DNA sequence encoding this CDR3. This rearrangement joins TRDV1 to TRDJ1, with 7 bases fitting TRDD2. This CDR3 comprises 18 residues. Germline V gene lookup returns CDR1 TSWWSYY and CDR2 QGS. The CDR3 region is CALGEHSYVREYTDKLIF. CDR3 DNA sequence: TGTGCCCTTGGGGAACATTCCTACGTGAGGGAGTACACCGATAAACTCATCTTT.

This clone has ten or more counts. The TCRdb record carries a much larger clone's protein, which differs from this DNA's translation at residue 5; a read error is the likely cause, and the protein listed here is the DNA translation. CDR3 in DNA: TGTGCTCTTGGGACCCTAACCACCGATAAACTCATCTTT. Translation gives CALGTLTTDKLIF. The chain carries TRDV1 and TRDJ1; D gene uncertain. This CDR3 is 13 amino acids long. Germline values: CDR1 TSWWSYY, CDR2 QGS. The V end lost 5 bases, the J end lost 1 base, and 8 bases lay between the germline ends.

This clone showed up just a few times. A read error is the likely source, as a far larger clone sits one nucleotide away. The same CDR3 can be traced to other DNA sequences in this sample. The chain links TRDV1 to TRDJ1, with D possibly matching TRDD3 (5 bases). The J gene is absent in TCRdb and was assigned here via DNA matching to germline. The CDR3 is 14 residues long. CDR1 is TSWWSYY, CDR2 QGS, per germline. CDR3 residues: CALGEPFGADKLIF. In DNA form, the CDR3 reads TGTGCTCTTGGGGAACCCTTTGGGGCCGACAAACTCATCTTT.

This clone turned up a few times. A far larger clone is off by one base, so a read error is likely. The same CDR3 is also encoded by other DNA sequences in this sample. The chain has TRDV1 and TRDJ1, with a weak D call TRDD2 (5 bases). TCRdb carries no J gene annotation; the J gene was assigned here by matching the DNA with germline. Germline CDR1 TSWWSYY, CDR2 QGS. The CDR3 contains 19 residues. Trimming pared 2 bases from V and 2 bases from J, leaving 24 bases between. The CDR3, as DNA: TGTGCTCTTGGGGAATCGGGGCCACCGGTCGTCCTTCAAACCGATAAACTCATCTTT. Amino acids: CALGESGPPVVLQTDKLIF.